This T cell receptor (beta chain) is drawn from a study of OX40 agonist ivuxolimab in advanced cancers. Across the study: Patients in the trial were receiving intravenous ivuxolimab every 2 weeks, at doses of 0.01 to 10 mg/kg. Cancers in dose escalation were hepatocellular, melanoma, renal cell and head and neck.

The study's findings and limits: Compared with CD4+, CD8+ T cells on average had more expanded clones. Certain nonresponders additionally had low normalized T-cell clonal expansion.

Of note for this clone: Its antigen is as yet unknown.

Profiling relied on immunoSEQ multiplex PCR, and the TCRdb table lists in-frame clones only, not all of them. The sample holds over 90,000 clones, approximately 87% seen once. The germline V gene has CDR1 SNHLY and CDR2 FYNNEI. CDR3 length equals 14 residues. With 5 bases clipped from V and 10 bases from J, the junction kept 8 bases outside the gene matches. This sequence joins TRBV2 and TRBJ1-6, with TRBD1 identical over 7 bases. This sequence was found in an adult with an advanced solid tumor such as melanoma, head and neck, liver or kidney cancer. The sequencing here drew on CD4+ or CD8+ T cells sorted from blood, taken in a trial of the OX40 agonist ivuxolimab. The CDR3 sequence is CASSNRGVESPLHF. DNA for the CDR3: TGTGCCAGCAGTAACAGGGGCGTGGAGTCACCCCTCCACTTT.